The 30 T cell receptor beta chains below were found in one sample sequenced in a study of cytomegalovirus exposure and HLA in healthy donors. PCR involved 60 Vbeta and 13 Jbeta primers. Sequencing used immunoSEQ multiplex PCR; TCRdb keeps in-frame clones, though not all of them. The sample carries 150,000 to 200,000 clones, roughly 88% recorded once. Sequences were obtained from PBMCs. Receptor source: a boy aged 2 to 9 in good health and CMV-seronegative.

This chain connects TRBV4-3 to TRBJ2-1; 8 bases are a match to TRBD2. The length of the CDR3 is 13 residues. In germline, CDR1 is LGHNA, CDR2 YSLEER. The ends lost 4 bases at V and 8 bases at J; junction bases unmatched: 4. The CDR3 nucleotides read TGCGCCAGCAGCCCAGCGGGAGACTATGAGCAGTTCTTC. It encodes CASSPAGDYEQFF.

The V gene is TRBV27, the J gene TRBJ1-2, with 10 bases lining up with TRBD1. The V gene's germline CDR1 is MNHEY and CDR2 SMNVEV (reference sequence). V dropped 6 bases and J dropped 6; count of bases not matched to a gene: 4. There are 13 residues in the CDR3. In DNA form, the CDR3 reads TGTGCCAGCAGCTTAGGGACAGGGGATGGCTACACCTTC. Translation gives CASSLGTGDGYTF.

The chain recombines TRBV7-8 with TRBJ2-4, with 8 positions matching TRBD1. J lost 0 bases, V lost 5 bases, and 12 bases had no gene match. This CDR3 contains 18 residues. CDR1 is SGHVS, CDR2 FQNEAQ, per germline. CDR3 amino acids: CASSQRTGQGLAKNIQYF. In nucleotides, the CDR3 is TGTGCCAGCAGCCAGCGCACCGGACAGGGATTAGCCAAAAACATTCAGTACTTC.

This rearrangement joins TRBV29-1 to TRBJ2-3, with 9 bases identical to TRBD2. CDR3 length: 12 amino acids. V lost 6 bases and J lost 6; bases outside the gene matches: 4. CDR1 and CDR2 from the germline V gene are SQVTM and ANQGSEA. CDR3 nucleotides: TGCAGCGTCGGCGGGAGGGTCGATACGCAGTATTTT. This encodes CSVGGRVDTQYF.

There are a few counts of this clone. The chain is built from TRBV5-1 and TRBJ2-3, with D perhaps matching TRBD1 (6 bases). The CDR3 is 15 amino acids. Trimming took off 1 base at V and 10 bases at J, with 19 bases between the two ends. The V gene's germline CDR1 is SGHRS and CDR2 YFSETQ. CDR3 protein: CASSLLVGQLNPQYF. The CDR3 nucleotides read TGCGCCAGCAGCTTGTTGGTTGGACAGCTCAACCCGCAGTATTTT.

CDR3 in DNA: TGTGCCAGCAGCTCATTTAGGGGTACTGAAGCTTTCTTT. Translating gives CASSSFRGTEAFF. The genes are TRBV6-1 and TRBJ1-1; the D gene is possibly TRBD1 (5 bases). In germline, CDR1 is MNHNS, CDR2 SASEGT. Trimming pared 6 bases from V and 5 bases from J, leaving 13 bases between. The CDR3 runs 13 residues.

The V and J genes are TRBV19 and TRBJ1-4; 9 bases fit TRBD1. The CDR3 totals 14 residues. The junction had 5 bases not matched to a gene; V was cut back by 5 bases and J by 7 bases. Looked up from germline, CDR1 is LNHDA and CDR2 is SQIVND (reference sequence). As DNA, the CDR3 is TGTGCCAGTAGTCCGGGACAGGGTGGTGAAAAACTGTTTTTT. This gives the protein CASSPGQGGEKLFF. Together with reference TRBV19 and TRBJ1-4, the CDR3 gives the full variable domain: DGGITQSPKYLFRKEGQNVTLSCEQNLNHDAMYWYRQDPGQGLRLIYYSQIVNDFQKGDIAEGYSVSREKKESFPLTVTSAQKNPTAFYLCASSPGQGGEKLFFGSGTQLSVL.

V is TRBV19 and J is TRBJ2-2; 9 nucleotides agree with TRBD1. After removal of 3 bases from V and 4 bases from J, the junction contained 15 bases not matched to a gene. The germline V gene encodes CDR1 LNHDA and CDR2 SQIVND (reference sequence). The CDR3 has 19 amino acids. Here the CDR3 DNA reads TGTGCCAGTAGTATTCAAACGTACGGGACAGGGTCTCTCACCGGGGAGCTGTTTTTT. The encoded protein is CASSIQTYGTGSLTGELFF.

The CDR3 spells CASSPRTGGWTGELFF. CDR3 bases: TGTGCCAGCAGCCCTAGGACAGGGGGTTGGACCGGGGAGCTGTTTTTT. The chain is built from TRBV9 and TRBJ2-2; TRBD1 matches at 10 bases. There are 16 residues in the CDR3. The germline V gene has CDR1 SGDLS and CDR2 YYNGEE. Germline trimming cut 4 bases from V and 5 bases from J; bases unmatched to any gene: 8.

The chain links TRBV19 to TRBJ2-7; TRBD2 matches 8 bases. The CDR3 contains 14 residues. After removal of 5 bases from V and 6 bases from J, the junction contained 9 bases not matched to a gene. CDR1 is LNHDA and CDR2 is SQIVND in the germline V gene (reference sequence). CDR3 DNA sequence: TGTGCCAGTAGTTCGGTAGCGGGAATCAGCGAGCAGTACTTC. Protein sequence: CASSSVAGISEQYF.

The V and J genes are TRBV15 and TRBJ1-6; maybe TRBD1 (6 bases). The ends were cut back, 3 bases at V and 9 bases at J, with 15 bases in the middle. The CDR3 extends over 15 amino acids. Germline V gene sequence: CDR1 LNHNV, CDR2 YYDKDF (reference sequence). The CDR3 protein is CATSSYGGASSPLHF. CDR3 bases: TGTGCCACCAGCAGCTATGGGGGGGCTAGTTCACCCCTCCACTTT.

The CDR3 spells CASRGTSSSNEQFF. CDR3 DNA sequence: TGTGCCAGCAGGGGGACTAGCTCTTCCAATGAGCAGTTCTTC. The chain couples TRBV2 to TRBJ2-1; 9 bases agree with TRBD2. V shed 6 bases and J 6 bases; nucleotides not matched to a gene: 6. Looked up from germline, CDR1 is SNHLY and CDR2 is FYNNEI. The CDR3 is made up of 14 amino acids. The variable domain in full, with the rest retrieved from reference TRBV2 and TRBJ2-1, is EPEVTQTPSHQVTQMGQEVILRCVPISNHLYFYWYRQILGQKVEFLVSFYNNEISEKSEIFDDQFSVERPDGSNFTLKIRSTKLEDSAMYFCASRGTSSSNEQFFGPGTRLTVL.

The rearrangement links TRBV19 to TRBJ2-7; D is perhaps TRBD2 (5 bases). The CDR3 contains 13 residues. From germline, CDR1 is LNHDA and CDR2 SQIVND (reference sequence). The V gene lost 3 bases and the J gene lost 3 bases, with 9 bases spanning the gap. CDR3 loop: CASSIGRDYEQYF. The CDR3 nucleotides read TGTGCCAGTAGTATTGGACGGGACTACGAGCAGTACTTC.

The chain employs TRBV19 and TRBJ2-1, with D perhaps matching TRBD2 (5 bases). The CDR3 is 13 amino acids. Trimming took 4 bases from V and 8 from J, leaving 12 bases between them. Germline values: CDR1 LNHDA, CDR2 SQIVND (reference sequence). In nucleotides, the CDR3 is TGTGCCAGTAGTACTTCTGGAGGTCATGAGCAGTTCTTC. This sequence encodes CASSTSGGHEQFF. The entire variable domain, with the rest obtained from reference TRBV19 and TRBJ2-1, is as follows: DGGITQSPKYLFRKEGQNVTLSCEQNLNHDAMYWYRQDPGQGLRLIYYSQIVNDFQKGDIAEGYSVSREKKESFPLTVTSAQKNPTAFYLCASSTSGGHEQFFGPGTRLTVL.

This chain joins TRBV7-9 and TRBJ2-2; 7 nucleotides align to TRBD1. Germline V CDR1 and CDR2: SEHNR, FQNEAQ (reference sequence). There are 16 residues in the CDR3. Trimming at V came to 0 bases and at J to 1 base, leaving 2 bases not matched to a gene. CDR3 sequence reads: CASSLARTGNTGELFF. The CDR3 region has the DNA TGTGCCAGCAGCTTAGCGAGGACAGGGAACACCGGGGAGCTGTTTTTT.

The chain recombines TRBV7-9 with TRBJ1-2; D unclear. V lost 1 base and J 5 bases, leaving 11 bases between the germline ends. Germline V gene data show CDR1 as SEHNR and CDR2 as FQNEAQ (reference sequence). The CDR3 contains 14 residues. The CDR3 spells CASSLEAVTYGYTF. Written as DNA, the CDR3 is TGTGCCAGCAGCTTAGAAGCGGTGACTTATGGCTACACCTTC.

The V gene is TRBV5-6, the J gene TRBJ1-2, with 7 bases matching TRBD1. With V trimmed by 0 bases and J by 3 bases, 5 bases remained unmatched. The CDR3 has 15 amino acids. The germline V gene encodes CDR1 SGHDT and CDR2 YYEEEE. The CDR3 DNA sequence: TGTGCCAGCAGCTTGGAGGGGGCAAGATACTATGGCTACACCTTC. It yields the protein CASSLEGARYYGYTF.

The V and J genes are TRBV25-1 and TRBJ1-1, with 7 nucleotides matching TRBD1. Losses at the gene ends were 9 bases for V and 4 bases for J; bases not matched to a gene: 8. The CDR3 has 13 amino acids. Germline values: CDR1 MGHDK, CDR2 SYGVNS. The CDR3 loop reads CASRVAGGTEAFF. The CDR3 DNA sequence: TGTGCCAGTCGAGTGGCAGGGGGCACTGAAGCTTTCTTT.

CDR3 nucleotides: TGTGCCAGTAGTCCGGGACAGGGGTTTCCTTTAAACACTGAAGCTTTCTTT. It yields the protein CASSPGQGFPLNTEAFF. The chain uses TRBV19 and TRBJ1-1, with 10 bases aligning to TRBD1. The CDR3 totals 17 residues. The germline CDR1 and CDR2 sequences are LNHDA and SQIVND (reference sequence). With V trimmed by 5 bases and J by 2 bases, 11 bases remained unmatched.

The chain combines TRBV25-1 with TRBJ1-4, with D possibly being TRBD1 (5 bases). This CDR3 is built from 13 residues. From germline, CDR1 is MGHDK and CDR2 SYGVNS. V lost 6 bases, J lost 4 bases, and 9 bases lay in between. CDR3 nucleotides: TGTGCCAGCAGGCGGGACGGTAATGAAAAACTGTTTTTT. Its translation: CASRRDGNEKLFF.

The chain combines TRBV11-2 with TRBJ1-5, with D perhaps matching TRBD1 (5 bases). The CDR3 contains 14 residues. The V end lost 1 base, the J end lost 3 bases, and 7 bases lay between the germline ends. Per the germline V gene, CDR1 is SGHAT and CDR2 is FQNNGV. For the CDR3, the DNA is TGTGCCAGCAGCTTAGGGGGGGTCAATCAGCCCCAGCATTTT. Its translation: CASSLGGVNQPQHF. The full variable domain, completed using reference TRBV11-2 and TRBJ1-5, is EAGVAQSPRYKIIEKRQSVAFWCNPISGHATLYWYQQILGQGPKLLIQFQNNGVVDDSQLPKDRFSAERLKGVDSTLKIQPAKLEDSAVYLCASSLGGVNQPQHFGDGTRLSIL.

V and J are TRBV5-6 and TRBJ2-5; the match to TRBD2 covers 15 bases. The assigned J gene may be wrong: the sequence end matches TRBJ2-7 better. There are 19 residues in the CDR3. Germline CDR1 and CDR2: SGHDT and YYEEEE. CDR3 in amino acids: CASSPRGGLAGGRTYEQYF. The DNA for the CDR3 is TGTGCCAGCAGCCCCCGAGGCGGACTAGCGGGAGGGCGGACCTACGAGCAGTACTTC.

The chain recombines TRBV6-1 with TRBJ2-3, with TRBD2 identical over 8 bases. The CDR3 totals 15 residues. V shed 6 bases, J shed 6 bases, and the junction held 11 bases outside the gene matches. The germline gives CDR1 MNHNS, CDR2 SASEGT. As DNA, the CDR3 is TGTGCCAGCAGCGATAGCGGAGCGGGAGCGGATACGCAGTATTTT. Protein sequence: CASSDSGAGADTQYF.

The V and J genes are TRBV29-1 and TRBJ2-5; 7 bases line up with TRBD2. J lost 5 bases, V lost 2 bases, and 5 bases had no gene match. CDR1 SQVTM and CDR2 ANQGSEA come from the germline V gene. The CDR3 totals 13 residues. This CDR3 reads CSVESISGETQYF. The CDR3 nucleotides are TGCAGCGTTGAAAGTATTAGCGGGGAGACCCAGTACTTC. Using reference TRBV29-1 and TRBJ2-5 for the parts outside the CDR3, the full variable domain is SAVISQKPSRDICQRGTSLTIQCQVDSQVTMMFWYRQQPGQSLTLIATANQGSEATYESGFVIDKFPISRPNLTFSTLTVSNMSPEDSSIYLCSVESISGETQYFGPGTRLLVL.

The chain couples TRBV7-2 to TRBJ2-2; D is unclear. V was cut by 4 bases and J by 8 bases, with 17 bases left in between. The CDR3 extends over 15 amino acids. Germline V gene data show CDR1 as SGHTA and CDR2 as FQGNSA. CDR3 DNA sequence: TGTGCCAGCAGCTCAATTACACCCGCGGTGGGGGAGCTGTTTTTT. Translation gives CASSSITPAVGELFF.

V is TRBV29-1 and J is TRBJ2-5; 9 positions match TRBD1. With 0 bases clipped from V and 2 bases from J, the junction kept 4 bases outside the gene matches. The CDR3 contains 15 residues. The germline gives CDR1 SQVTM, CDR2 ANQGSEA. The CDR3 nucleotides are TGCAGCGTTGAAGATTGGACAGGGGTTCAAGAGACCCAGTACTTC. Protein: CSVEDWTGVQETQYF. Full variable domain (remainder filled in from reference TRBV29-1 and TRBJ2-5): SAVISQKPSRDICQRGTSLTIQCQVDSQVTMMFWYRQQPGQSLTLIATANQGSEATYESGFVIDKFPISRPNLTFSTLTVSNMSPEDSSIYLCSVEDWTGVQETQYFGPGTRLLVL.

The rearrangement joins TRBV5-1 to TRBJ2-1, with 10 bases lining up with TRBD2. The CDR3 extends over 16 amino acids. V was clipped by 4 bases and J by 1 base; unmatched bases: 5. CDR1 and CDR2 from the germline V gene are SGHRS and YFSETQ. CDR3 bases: TGCGCCAGCAGCATCATAGCGGGAGGATCCTACAATGAGCAGTTCTTC. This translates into CASSIIAGGSYNEQFF. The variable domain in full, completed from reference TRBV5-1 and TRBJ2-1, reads KAGVTQTPRYLIKTRGQQVTLSCSPISGHRSVSWYQQTPGQGLQFLFEYFSETQRNKGNFPGRFSGRQFSNSRSEMNVSTLELGDSALYLCASSIIAGGSYNEQFFGPGTRLTVL.

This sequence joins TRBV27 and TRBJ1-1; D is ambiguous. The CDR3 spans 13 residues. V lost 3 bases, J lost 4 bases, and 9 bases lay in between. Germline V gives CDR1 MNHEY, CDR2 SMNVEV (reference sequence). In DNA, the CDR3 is TGTGCCAGCAGTTTCCCCCGTTTCACTGAAGCTTTCTTT. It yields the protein CASSFPRFTEAFF.

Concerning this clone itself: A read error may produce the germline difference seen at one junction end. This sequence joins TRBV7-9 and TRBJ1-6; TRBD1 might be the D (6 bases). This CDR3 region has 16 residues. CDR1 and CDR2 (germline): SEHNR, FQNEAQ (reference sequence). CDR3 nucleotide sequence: TGTTCCAGCAGCCATTTGGAAACAGGGTGGGGGTCACCCCTCCACTTT. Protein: CSSSHLETGWGSPLHF.

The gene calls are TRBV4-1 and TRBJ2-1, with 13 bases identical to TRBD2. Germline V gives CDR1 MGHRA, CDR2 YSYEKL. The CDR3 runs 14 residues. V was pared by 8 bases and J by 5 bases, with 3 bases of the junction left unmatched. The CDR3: CASRTSGSNNEQFF. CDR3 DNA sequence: TGCGCCAGCCGGACTAGCGGGAGTAACAATGAGCAGTTCTTC.